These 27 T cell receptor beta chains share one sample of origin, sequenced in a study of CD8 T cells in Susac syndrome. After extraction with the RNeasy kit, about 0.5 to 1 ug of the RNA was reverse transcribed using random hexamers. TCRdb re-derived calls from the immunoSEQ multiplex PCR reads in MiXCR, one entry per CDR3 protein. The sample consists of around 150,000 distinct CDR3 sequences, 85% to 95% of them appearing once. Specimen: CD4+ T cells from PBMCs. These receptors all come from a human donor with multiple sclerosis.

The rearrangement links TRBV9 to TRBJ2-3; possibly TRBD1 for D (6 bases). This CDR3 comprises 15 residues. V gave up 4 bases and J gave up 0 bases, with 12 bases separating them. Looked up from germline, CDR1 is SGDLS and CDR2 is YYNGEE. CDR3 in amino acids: CASSLDGQSTDTQYF. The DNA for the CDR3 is TGTGCCAGCAGCCTGGACGGACAGAGCACAGATACGCAGTATTTT. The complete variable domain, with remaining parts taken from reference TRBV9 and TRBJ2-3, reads DSGVTQTPKHLITATGQRVTLRCSPRSGDLSVYWYQQSLDQGLQFLIQYYNGEERAKGNILERFSAQQFPDLHSELNLSSLELGDSALYFCASSLDGQSTDTQYFGPGTRLTVL.

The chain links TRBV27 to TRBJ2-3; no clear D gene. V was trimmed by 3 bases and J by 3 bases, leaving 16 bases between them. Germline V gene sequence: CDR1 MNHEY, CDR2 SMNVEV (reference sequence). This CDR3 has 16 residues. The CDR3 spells CASSFTPGYRTDTQYF. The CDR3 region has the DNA TGTGCCAGCAGTTTCACCCCCGGGTATCGTACAGATACGCAGTATTTT.

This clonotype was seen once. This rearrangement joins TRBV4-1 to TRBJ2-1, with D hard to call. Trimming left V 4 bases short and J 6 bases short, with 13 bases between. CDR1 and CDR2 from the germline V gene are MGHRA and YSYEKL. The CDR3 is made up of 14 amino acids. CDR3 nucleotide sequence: TGCGCCAGCAGCCTCCTAGGGTCGGTCAATGAGCAGTTCTTC. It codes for CASSLLGSVNEQFF.

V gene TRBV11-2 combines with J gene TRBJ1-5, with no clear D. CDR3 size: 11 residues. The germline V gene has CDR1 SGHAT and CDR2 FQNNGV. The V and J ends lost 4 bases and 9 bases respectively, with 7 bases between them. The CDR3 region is CASSSPLPQHF. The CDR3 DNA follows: TGTGCCAGCAGCTCTCCTCTGCCCCAGCATTTT.

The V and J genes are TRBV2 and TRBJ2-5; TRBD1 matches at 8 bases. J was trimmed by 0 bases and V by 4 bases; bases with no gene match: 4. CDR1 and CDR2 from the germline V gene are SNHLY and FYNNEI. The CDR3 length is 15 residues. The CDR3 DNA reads TGTGCCAGCAGTGGGACAGGGTATTACCAAGAGACCCAGTACTTC. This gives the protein CASSGTGYYQETQYF. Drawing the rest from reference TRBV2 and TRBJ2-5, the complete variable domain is EPEVTQTPSHQVTQMGQEVILRCVPISNHLYFYWYRQILGQKVEFLVSFYNNEISEKSEIFDDQFSVERPDGSNFTLKIRSTKLEDSAMYFCASSGTGYYQETQYFGPGTRLLVL.

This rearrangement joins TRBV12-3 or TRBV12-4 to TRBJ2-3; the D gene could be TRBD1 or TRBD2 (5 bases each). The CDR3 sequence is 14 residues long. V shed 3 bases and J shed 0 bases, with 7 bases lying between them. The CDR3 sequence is CASSFEGSTDTQYF. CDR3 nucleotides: TGTGCCAGCAGTTTCGAGGGGAGCACAGATACGCAGTATTTT.

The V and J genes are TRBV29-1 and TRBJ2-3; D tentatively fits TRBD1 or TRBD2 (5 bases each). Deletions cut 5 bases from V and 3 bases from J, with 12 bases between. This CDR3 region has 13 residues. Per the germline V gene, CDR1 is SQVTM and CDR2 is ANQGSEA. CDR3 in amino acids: CSVRGRTTDTQYF. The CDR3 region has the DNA TGCAGCGTTCGGGGACGGACGACAGATACGCAGTATTTT.

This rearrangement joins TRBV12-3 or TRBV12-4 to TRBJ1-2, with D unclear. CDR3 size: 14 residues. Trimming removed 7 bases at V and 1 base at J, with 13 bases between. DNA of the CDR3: TGTGCCAGCACCCCCGACATCTATAACTATGGCTACACCTTC. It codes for CASTPDIYNYGYTF.

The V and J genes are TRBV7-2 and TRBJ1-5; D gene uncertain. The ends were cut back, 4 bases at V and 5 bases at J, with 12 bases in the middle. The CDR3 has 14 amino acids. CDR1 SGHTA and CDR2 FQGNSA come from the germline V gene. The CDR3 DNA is TGTGCCAGCAGCTACGAATTGGGAGATCAGCCCCAGCATTTT. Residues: CASSYELGDQPQHF.

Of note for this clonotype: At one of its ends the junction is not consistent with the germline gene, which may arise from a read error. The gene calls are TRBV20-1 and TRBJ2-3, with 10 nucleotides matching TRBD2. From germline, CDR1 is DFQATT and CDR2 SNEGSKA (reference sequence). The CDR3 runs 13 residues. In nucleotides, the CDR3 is TGCAGTACTAGCGGGGAAAGGCCAGATACGCAGTATTTT. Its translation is CSTSGERPDTQYF.

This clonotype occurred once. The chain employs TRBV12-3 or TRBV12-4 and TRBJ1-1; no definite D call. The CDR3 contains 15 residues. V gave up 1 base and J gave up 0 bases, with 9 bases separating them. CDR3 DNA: TGTGCCAGCAGTTTAGTCGGAAGGATGAACACTGAAGCTTTCTTT. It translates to CASSLVGRMNTEAFF.

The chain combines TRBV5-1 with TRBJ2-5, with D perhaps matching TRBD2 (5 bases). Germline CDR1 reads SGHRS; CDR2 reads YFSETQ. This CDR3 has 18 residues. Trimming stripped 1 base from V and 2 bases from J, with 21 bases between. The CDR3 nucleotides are TGCGCCAGCAGCTTGAGGCCTAACCAGGCGGGTGGGCAAGAGACCCAGTACTTC. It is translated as CASSLRPNQAGGQETQYF.

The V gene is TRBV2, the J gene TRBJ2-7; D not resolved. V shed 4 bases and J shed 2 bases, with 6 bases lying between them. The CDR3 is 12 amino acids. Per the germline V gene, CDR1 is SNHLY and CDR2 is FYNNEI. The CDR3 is CASSAHPYEQYF. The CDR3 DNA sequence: TGTGCCAGCAGTGCACACCCCTACGAGCAGTACTTC.

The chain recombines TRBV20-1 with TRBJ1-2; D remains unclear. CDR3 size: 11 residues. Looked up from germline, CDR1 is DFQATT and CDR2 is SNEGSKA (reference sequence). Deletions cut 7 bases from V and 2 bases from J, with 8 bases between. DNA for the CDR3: TGCAGTGACGACGGAAACTATGGCTACACCTTC. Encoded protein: CSDDGNYGYTF.

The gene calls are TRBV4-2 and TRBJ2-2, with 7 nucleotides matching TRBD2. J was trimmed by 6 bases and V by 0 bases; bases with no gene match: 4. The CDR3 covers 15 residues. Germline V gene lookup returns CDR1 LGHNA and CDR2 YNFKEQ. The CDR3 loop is CASSQDVGGAGELFF. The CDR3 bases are TGTGCCAGCAGCCAAGACGTTGGGGGGGCCGGGGAGCTGTTTTTT.

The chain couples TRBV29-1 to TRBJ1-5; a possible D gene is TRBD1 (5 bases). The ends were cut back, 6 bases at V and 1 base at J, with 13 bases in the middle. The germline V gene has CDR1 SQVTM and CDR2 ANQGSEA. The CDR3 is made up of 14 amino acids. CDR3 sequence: CSVLPAGSNQPQHF. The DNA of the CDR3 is TGCAGCGTACTTCCGGCAGGGAGCAATCAGCCCCAGCATTTT. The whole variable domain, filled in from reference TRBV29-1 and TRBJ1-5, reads SAVISQKPSRDICQRGTSLTIQCQVDSQVTMMFWYRQQPGQSLTLIATANQGSEATYESGFVIDKFPISRPNLTFSTLTVSNMSPEDSSIYLCSVLPAGSNQPQHFGDGTRLSIL.

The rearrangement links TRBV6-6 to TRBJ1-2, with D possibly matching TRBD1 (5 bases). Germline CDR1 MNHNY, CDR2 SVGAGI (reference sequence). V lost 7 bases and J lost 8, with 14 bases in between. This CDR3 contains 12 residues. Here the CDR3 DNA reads TGTGCCAGCATCCAATGGGGGAAGGGCTACACCTTC. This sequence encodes CASIQWGKGYTF.

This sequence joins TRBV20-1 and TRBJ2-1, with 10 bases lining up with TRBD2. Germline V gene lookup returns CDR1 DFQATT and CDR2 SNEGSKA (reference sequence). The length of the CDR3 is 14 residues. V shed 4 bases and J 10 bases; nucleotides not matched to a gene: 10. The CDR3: CSAIPSGRAGEQFF. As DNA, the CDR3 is TGCAGTGCTATCCCCAGCGGGAGGGCCGGCGAGCAGTTCTTC.

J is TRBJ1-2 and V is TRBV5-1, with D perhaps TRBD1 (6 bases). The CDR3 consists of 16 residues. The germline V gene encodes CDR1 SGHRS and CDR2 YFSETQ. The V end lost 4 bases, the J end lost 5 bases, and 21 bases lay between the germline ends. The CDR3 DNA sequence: TGCGCCAGCAGCCCGGCCACGGCAGGGGATCGGTATGGCTACACCTTC. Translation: CASSPATAGDRYGYTF.

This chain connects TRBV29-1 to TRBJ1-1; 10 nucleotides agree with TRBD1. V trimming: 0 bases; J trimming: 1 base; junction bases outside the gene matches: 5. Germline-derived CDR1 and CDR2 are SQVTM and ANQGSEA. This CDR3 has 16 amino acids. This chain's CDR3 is CSVEDRGQGWNTEAFF. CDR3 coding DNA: TGCAGCGTTGAAGATCGGGGACAGGGGTGGAACACTGAAGCTTTCTTT.

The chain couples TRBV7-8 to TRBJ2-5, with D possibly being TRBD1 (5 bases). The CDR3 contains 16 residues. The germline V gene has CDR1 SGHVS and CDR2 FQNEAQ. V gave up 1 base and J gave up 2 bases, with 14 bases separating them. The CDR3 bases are TGTGCCAGCAGCTTAGGAGACAGTTGGGGTCAAGAGACCCAGTACTTC. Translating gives CASSLGDSWGQETQYF. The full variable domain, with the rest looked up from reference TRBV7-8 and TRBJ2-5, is GAGVSQSPRYKVAKRGQDVALRCDPISGHVSLFWYQQALGQGPEFLTYFQNEAQLDKSGLPSDRFFAERPEGSVSTLKIQRTQQEDSAVYLCASSLGDSWGQETQYFGPGTRLLVL.

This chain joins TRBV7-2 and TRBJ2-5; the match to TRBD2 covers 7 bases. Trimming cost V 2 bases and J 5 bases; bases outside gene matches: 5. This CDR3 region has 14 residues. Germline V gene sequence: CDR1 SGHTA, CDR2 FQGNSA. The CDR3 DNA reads TGTGCCAGCAGCTTACATCTAGCGGTCGAGACCCAGTACTTC. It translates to CASSLHLAVETQYF. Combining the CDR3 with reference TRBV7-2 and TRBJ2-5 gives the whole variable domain GAGVSQSPSNKVTEKGKDVELRCDPISGHTALYWYRQSLGQGLEFLIYFQGNSAPDKSGLPSDRFSAERTGGSVSTLTIQRTQQEDSAVYLCASSLHLAVETQYFGPGTRLLVL.

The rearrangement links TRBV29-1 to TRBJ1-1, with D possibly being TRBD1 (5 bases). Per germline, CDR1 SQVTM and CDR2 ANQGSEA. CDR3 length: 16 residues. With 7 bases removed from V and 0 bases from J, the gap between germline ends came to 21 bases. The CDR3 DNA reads TGCAGCGCCTCGAGGCTCTTGACAGATATGAACACTGAAGCTTTCTTT. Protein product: CSASRLLTDMNTEAFF.

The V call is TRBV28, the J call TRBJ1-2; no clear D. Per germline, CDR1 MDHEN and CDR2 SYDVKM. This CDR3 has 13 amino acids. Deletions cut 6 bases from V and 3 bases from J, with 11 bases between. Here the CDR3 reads CASRGASYYGYTF. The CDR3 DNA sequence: TGTGCCAGCAGGGGTGCCAGCTACTATGGCTACACCTTC.

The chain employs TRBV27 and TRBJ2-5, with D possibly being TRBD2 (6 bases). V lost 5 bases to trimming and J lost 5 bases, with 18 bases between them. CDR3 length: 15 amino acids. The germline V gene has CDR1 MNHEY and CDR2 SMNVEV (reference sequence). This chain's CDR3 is CASSPRRGGRETQYF. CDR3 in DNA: TGTGCCAGCAGTCCGCGCCGAGGAGGGAGGGAGACCCAGTACTTC.

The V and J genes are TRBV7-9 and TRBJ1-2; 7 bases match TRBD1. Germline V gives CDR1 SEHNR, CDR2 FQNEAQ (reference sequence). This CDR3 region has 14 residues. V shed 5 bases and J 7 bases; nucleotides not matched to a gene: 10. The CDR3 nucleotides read TGTGCCAGCAGCCACGACAGGGACCTAAGTGGCTACACCTTC. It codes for CASSHDRDLSGYTF. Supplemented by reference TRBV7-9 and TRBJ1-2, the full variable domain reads DTGVSQNPRHKITKRGQNVTFRCDPISEHNRLYWYRQTLGQGPEFLTYFQNEAQLEKSRLLSDRFSAERPKGSFSTLEIQRTEQGDSAMYLCASSHDRDLSGYTFGSGTRLTVV.

The CDR3 protein is CASSAAGVNEQFF. CDR3 nucleotide sequence: TGCGCCAGCAGCGCGGCAGGGGTGAATGAGCAGTTCTTC. The gene calls are TRBV5-1 and TRBJ2-1, with TRBD1 as a possible D gene (6 bases). Germline V gives CDR1 SGHRS, CDR2 YFSETQ. Trimming removed 4 bases at V and 7 bases at J, with 12 bases between. The CDR3 contains 13 residues.